Listed below are T cell receptor beta chains from one sample, sequenced in a study of blood T cells in healthy people across ages. TCRdb re-derived calls from the 5' RACE reads in MiXCR, one entry per CDR3 protein. The sample carries 750,000 to 950,000 distinct CDR3 sequences, about 55% recorded once. The sample taken for sequencing was blood. These TCRs come from a man older than 75 in good health. Each CDR3 is given with its conserved first and last residue. The D gene is left open where the match is weak. Part of the rows lack a size; the others show once, few, many or a class for expanded clones.

CDR3aa: CASSSQGQSTYEQYF; CDR3nt: TGCGCCAGCAGCTCGCAGGGGCAGTCAACCTACGAGCAGTACTTC; abundance: -; v_gene: TRBV5-1; j_gene: TRBJ2-7; d_gene: -
CDR3aa: CSADSGIDEQFF; CDR3nt: TGCAGCGCCGATAGCGGGATAGATGAGCAGTTCTTC; abundance: -; v_gene: TRBV29-1; j_gene: TRBJ2-1; d_gene: TRBD2
CDR3aa: CASSGGGAGGEQFF; CDR3nt: TGTGCCAGCAGCGGCGGGGGGGCTGGCGGTGAGCAGTTCTTC; abundance: -; v_gene: TRBV6-1; j_gene: TRBJ2-1; d_gene: TRBD2
CDR3aa: CASSEAGVARYF; CDR3nt: TGCGCCAGCAGTGAAGCTGGAGTGGCTCGGTACTTC; abundance: -; v_gene: TRBV2; j_gene: TRBJ2-4; d_gene: -
CDR3aa: CASSPLPISGGYNEQYF; CDR3nt: TGTGCCAGCTCACCCCTCCCCATTAGCGGGGGTTACAATGAGCAGTACTTC; abundance: -; v_gene: TRBV18; j_gene: TRBJ2-7; d_gene: TRBD2
CDR3aa: CASSSQGAVAKNIQYF; CDR3nt: TGTGCCAGCAGTTCCCAGGGGGCCGTGGCCAAAAACATTCAGTACTTC; abundance: few; v_gene: TRBV28; j_gene: TRBJ2-4; d_gene: TRBD1
CDR3aa: CASSPRTTYNEQFF; CDR3nt: TGTGCCAGCAGTCCTCGGACAACCTACAATGAGCAGTTCTTC; abundance: -; v_gene: TRBV12-3/TRBV12-4; j_gene: TRBJ2-1; d_gene: -
CDR3aa: CASSFTQGRETQYF; CDR3nt: TGTGCCAGCAGCTTCACACAGGGGAGAGAGACCCAGTACTTC; abundance: few; v_gene: TRBV7-2; j_gene: TRBJ2-5; d_gene: TRBD1
CDR3aa: CASSSSGDTEAFF; CDR3nt: TGTGCCAGCAGTTCATCAGGGGACACTGAAGCTTTCTTT; abundance: -; v_gene: TRBV12-3/TRBV12-4; j_gene: TRBJ1-1; d_gene: -
CDR3aa: CSARDSSRSLAYEQYF; CDR3nt: TGCAGTGCTAGAGATTCGAGCAGGAGCCTCGCCTACGAGCAGTACTTC; abundance: -; v_gene: TRBV20-1; j_gene: TRBJ2-7; d_gene: -
CDR3aa: CSVEGIPQETQYF; CDR3nt: TGCAGCGTTGAGGGCATACCCCAAGAGACCCAGTACTTC; abundance: few; v_gene: TRBV29-1; j_gene: TRBJ2-5; d_gene: -
CDR3aa: CSARTSGSTRYEQYF; CDR3nt: TGCAGTGCTCGGACTAGCGGGAGTACCAGATACGAGCAGTACTTC; abundance: -; v_gene: TRBV20-1; j_gene: TRBJ2-7; d_gene: TRBD2
CDR3aa: CASSLALTSGLEQYF; CDR3nt: TGCGCCAGCAGCTTGGCCCTGACTAGCGGTCTAGAGCAGTACTTC; abundance: once; v_gene: TRBV5-1; j_gene: TRBJ2-7; d_gene: TRBD2
CDR3aa: CASLGETQYF; CDR3nt: TGTGCCAGCCTCGGGGAGACCCAGTACTTC; abundance: -; v_gene: TRBV25-1; j_gene: TRBJ2-5; d_gene: -
CDR3aa: CASSRGDRQLSNTEAFF; CDR3nt: TGTGCCAGCAGTCGGGGGGACAGGCAGCTGTCGAACACTGAAGCTTTCTTT; abundance: -; v_gene: TRBV7-9; j_gene: TRBJ1-1; d_gene: TRBD1